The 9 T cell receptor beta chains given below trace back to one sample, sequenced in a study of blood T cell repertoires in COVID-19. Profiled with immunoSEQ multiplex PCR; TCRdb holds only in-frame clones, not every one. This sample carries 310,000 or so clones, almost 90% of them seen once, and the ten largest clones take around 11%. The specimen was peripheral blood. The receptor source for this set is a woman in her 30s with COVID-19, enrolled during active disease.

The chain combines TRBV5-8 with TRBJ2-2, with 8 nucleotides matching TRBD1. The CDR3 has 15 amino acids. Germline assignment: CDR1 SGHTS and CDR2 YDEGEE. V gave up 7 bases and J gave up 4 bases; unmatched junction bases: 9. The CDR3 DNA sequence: TGTGCCAGCTCTCCGACAGGGGCGGGCACCGGGGAGCTGTTTTTT. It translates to CASSPTGAGTGELFF.

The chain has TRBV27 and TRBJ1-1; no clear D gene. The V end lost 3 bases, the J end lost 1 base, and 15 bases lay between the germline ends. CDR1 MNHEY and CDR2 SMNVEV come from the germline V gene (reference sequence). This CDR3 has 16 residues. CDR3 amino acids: CASSLVGGRRNTEAFF. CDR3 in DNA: TGTGCCAGCAGTTTGGTGGGAGGACGAAGGAACACTGAAGCTTTCTTT.

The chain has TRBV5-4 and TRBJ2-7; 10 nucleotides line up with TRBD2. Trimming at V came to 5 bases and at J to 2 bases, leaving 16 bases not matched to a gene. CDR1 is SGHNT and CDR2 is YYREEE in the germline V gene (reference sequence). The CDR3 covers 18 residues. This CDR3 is CASSFPRLAGARAYEQYF. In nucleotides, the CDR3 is TGTGCCAGCAGTTTCCCCAGGCTAGCGGGAGCGCGGGCCTACGAGCAGTACTTC. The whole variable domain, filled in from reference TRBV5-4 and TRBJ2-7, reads ETGVTQSPTHLIKTRGQQVTLRCSSQSGHNTVSWYQQALGQGPQFIFQYYREEENGRGNFPPRFSGLQFPNYSSELNVNALELDDSALYLCASSFPRLAGARAYEQYFGPGTRLTVT.

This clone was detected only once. Here the CDR3 DNA reads TGTGCCAGTCACATGATGGTTAATTCACCCCTCCACTTT. The encoded protein is CASHMMVNSPLHF. This chain joins TRBV7-9 and TRBJ1-6; D not resolved. The CDR3 runs to 13 residues. V lost 9 bases to trimming and J lost 6 bases, with 12 bases between them. Per germline, CDR1 SEHNR and CDR2 FQNEAQ (reference sequence).

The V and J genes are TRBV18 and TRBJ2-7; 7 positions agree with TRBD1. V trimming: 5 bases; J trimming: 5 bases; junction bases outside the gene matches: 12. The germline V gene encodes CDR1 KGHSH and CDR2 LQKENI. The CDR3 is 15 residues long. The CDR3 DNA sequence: TGTGCCAGCTCAGGGGGACAGTATGCCCCAGACGAGCAGTACTTC. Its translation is CASSGGQYAPDEQYF.

The CDR3 reads CASRIQGAHGYTF. CDR3 nucleotides: TGTGCCAGCAGGATACAGGGGGCGCACGGCTACACCTTC. This chain connects TRBV6-5 to TRBJ1-2, with 9 bases lining up with TRBD1. V was clipped by 6 bases and J by 8 bases; unmatched bases: 7. Germline lookup yields CDR1 MNHEY and CDR2 SVGAGI. The CDR3 extends over 13 amino acids.

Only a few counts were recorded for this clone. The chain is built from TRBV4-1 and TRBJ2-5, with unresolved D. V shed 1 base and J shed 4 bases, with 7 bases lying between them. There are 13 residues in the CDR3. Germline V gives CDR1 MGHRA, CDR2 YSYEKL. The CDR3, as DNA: TGCGCCAGCAGCCAAGGTCCGGGAGAGACCCAGTACTTC. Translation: CASSQGPGETQYF.

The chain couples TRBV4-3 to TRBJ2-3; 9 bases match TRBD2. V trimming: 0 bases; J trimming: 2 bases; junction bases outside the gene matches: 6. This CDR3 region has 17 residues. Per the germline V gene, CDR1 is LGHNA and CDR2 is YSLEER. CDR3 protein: CASSQDILAGLTDTQYF. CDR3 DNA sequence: TGCGCCAGCAGCCAAGATATACTAGCGGGCCTCACAGATACGCAGTATTTT.

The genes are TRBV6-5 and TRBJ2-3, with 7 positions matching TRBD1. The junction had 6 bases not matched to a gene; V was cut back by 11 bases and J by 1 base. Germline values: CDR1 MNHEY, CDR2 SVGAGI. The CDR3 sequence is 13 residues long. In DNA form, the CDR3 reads TGTGCCGGCGCCGGGACAGGCACAGATACGCAGTATTTT. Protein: CAGAGTGTDTQYF.